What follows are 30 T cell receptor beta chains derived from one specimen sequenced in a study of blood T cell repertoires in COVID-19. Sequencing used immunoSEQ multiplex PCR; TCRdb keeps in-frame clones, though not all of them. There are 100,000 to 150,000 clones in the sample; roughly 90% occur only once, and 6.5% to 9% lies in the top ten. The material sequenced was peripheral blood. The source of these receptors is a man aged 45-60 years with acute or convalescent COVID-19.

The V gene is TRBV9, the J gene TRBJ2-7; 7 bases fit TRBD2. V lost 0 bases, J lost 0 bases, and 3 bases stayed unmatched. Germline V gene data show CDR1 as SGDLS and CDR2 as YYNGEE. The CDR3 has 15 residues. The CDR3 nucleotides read TGTGCCAGCAGCGTAGAGGGACTACCCTCCTACGAGCAGTACTTC. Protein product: CASSVEGLPSYEQYF.

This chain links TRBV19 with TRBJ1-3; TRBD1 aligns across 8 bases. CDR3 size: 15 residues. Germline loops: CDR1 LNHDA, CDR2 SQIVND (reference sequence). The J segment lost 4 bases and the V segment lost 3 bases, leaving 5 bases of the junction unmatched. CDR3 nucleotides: TGTGCCAGTAGTATCGGAGACAGGGGAGGAAACACCATATATTTT. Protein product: CASSIGDRGGNTIYF.

CDR3 nucleotides: TGTGCCAGTACCCTTGGACAGCGCATCTATGGCTACACCTTC. Its translation: CASTLGQRIYGYTF. The rearrangement joins TRBV19 to TRBJ1-2; maybe TRBD1 (6 bases). V was clipped by 7 bases and J by 4 bases, with 16 bases between them. The CDR3 has 14 amino acids. CDR1 is LNHDA, CDR2 SQIVND, per germline (reference sequence).

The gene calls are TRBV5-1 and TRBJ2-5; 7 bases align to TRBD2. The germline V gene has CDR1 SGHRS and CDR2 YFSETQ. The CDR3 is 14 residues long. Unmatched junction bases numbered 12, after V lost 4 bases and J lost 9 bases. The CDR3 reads CASSPITSDLAQYF. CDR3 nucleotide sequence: TGCGCCAGCAGCCCCATAACTAGCGATTTGGCCCAGTACTTC.

The CDR3: CASSGTANYGYTF. The CDR3 region has the DNA TGTGCCAGCAGCGGGACAGCTAACTATGGCTACACCTTC. The gene calls are TRBV27 and TRBJ1-2, with 7 bases matching TRBD1. The CDR3 runs 13 residues. The V segment lost 6 bases and the J segment 0 bases; nucleotides outside the gene matches: 1. The germline CDR1 and CDR2 sequences are MNHEY and SMNVEV (reference sequence).

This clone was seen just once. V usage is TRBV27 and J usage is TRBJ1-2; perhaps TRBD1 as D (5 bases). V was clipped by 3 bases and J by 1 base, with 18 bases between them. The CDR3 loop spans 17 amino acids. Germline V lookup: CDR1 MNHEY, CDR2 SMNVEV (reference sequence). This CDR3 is CASSFGPRPTGNYGYTF. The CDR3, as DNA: TGTGCCAGCAGTTTTGGCCCCCGTCCCACAGGTAACTATGGCTACACCTTC.

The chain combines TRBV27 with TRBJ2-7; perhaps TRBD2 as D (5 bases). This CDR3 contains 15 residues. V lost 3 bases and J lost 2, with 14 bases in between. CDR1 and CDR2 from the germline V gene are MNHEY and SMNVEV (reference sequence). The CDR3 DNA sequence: TGTGCCAGCAGTTTGAGAGACGGGGTCCCCTACGAGCAGTACTTC. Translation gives CASSLRDGVPYEQYF.

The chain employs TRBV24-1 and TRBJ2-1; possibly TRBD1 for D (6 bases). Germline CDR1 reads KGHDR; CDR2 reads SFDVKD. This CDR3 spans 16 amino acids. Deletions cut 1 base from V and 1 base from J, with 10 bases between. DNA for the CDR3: TGTGCCACCAGTGATTTCATAGGGGGATCCTACAATGAGCAGTTCTTC. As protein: CATSDFIGGSYNEQFF.

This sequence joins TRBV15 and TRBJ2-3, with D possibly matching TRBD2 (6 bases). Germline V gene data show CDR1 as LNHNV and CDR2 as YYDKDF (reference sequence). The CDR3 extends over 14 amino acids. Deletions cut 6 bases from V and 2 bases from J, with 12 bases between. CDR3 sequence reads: CATRTGLNTDTQYF. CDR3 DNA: TGTGCCACCAGAACAGGACTAAACACAGATACGCAGTATTTT.

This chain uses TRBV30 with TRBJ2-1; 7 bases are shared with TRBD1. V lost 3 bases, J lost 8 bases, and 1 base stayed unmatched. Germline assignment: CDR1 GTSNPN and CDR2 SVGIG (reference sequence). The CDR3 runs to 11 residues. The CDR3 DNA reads TGTGCCTGGAGAACAGGGGATGAGCAGTTCTTC. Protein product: CAWRTGDEQFF.

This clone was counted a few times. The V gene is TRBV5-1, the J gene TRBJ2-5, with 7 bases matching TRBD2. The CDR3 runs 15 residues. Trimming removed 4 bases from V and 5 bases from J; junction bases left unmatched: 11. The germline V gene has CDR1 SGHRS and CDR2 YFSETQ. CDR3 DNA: TGCGCCAGCAGCAACCCCGCGGGAGAGGGGGAGACCCAGTACTTC. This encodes CASSNPAGEGETQYF.

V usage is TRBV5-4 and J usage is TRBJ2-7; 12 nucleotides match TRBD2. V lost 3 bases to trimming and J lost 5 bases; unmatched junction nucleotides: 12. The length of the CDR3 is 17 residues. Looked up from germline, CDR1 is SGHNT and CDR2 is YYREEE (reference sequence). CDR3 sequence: CASSSRKSTSGSNEQYF. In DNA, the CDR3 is TGTGCCAGCAGCTCCCGAAAATCGACTAGCGGGAGTAACGAGCAGTACTTC.

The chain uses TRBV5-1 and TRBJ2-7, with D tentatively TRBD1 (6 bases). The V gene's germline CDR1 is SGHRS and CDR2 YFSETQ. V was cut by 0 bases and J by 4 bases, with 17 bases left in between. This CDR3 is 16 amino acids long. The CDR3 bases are TGCGCCAGCAGCTTGGTGGGGACAAGGGGTTTGTACGAGCAGTACTTC. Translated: CASSLVGTRGLYEQYF.

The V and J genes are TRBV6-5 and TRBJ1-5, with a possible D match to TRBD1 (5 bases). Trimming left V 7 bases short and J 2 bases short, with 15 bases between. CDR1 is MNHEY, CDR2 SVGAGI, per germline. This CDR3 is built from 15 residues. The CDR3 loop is CASKVEQVGNQPQHF. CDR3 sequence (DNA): TGTGCCAGCAAGGTCGAACAGGTTGGCAATCAGCCCCAGCATTTT.

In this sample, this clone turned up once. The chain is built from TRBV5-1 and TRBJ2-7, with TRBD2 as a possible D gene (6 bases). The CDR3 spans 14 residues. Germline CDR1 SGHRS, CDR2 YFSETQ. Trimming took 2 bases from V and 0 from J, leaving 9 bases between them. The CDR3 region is CASSFGGTSYEQYF. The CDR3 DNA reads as TGCGCCAGCAGCTTCGGCGGGACCTCCTACGAGCAGTACTTC.

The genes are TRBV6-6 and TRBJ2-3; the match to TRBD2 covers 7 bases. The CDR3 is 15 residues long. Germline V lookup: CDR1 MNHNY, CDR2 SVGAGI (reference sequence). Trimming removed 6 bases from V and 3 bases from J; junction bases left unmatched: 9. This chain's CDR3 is CASRPPGLKTDTQYF. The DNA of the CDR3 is TGTGCCAGCAGACCACCGGGACTAAAGACAGATACGCAGTATTTT.

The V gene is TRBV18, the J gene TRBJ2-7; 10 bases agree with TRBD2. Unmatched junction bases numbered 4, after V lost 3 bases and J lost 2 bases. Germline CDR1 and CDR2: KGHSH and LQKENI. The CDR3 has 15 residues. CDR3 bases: TGTGCCAGCTCACCCCATAGCGGGGGGACCTACGAGCAGTACTTC. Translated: CASSPHSGGTYEQYF.

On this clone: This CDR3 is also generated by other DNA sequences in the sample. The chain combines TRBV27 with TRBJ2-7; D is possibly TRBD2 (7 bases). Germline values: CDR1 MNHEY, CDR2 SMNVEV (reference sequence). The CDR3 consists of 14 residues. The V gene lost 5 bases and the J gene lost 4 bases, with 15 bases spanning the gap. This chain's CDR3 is CASSLGRGPYEQYF. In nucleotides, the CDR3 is TGTGCCAGCAGTCTCGGGCGGGGGCCGTACGAGCAGTACTTC.

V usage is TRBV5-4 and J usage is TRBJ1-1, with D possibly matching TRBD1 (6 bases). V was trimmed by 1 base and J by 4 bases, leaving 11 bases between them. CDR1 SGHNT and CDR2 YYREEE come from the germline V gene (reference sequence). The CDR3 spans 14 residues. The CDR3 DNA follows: TGTGCCAGCAGCTTGTCCGGGACAAGCACTGAAGCTTTCTTT. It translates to CASSLSGTSTEAFF.

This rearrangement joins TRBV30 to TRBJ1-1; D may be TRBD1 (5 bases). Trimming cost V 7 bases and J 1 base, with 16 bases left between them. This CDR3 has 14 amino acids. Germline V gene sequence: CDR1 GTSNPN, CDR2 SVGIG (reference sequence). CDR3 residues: CASRNIQGNTEAFF. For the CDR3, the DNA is TGTGCCTCCAGAAACATTCAGGGGAACACTGAAGCTTTCTTT.

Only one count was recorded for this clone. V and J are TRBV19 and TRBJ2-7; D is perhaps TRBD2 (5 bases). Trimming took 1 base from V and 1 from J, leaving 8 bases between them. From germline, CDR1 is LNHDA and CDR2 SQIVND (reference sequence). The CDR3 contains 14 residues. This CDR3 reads CASSIAAVSYEQYF. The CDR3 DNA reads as TGTGCCAGTAGTATAGCAGCGGTATCCTACGAGCAGTACTTC.

As DNA, the CDR3 is TGTGCCAGCTCACCCTCTTCCGTTGACACTGAAGCTTTCTTT. Translating gives CASSPSSVDTEAFF. The chain is built from TRBV18 and TRBJ1-1; D remains ambiguous. Trimming took 3 bases from V and 3 from J, leaving 11 bases between them. CDR3 size: 14 residues. From germline, CDR1 is KGHSH and CDR2 LQKENI.

This CDR3 reads CATSDPDSYQETQYF. The DNA of the CDR3 is TGTGCCACCAGTGACCCGGACAGCTACCAAGAGACCCAGTACTTC. This chain connects TRBV24-1 to TRBJ2-5, with TRBD1 as a possible D gene (6 bases). Germline assignment: CDR1 KGHDR and CDR2 SFDVKD. The CDR3 totals 15 residues. The ends were cut back, 4 bases at V and 0 bases at J, with 11 bases in the middle.

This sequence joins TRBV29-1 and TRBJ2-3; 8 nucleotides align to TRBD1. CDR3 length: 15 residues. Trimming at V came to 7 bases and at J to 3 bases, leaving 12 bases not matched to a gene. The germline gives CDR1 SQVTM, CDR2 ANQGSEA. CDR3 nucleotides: TGCAGCGGGGGAGGAACAGGGGGATTTACAGATACGCAGTATTTT. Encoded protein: CSGGGTGGFTDTQYF.

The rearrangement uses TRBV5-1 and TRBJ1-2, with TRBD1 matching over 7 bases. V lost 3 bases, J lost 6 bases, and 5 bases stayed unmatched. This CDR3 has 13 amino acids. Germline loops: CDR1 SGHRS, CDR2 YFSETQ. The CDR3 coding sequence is TGCGCCAGCAGCTCCGGACAGGCGAATGGCTACACCTTC. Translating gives CASSSGQANGYTF.

CDR3 DNA sequence: TGTGCCAGCAGTAGCCGACAGGGAACAGGGGAGACCCAGTACTTC. Amino acid sequence: CASSSRQGTGETQYF. The chain employs TRBV2 and TRBJ2-5; 7 bases line up with TRBD1. J gave up 5 bases and V 5 bases, and 11 bases lay outside the gene matches. Germline values: CDR1 SNHLY, CDR2 FYNNEI. The CDR3 length is 15 residues.

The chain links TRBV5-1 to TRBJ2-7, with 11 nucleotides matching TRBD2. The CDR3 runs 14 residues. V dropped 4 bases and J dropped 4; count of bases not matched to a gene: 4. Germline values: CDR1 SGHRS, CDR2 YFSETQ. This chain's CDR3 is CASSPTSGGYEQYF. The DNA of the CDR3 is TGCGCCAGCAGCCCTACTAGCGGGGGATACGAGCAGTACTTC.

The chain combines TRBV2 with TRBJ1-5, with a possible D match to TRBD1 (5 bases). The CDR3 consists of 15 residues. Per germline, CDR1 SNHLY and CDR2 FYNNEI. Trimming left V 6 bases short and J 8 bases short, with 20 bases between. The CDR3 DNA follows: TGTGCCAGCAGGGGGGGATCCCGACTGGCTGAGCCCCAGCATTTT. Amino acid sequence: CASRGGSRLAEPQHF.

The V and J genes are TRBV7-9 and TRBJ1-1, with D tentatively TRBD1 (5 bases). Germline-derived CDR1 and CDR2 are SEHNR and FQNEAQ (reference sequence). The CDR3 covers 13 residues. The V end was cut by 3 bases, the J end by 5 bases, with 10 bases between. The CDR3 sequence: CASSFGGWTEAFF. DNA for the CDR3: TGTGCCAGCAGCTTCGGGGGATGGACTGAAGCTTTCTTT.

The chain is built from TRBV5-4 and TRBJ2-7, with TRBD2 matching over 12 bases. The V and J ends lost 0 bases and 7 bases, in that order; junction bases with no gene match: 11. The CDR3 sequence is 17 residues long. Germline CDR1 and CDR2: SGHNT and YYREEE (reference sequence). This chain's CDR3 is CASSLGLAGADRGEQYF. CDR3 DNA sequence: TGTGCCAGCAGCTTGGGACTAGCGGGAGCGGATAGAGGGGAGCAGTACTTC.